The 22 T cell receptor beta chains reported below all come from one sample, sequenced in a study of blood T cell repertoires in COVID-19. Profiling relied on immunoSEQ multiplex PCR, and the TCRdb table lists in-frame clones only, not all of them. The sample has roughly 380,000 clones; 89% are singletons. Input material: peripheral blood. The receptors were gathered from a woman aged 40 to 55 with COVID-19, enrolled during active disease.

V gene TRBV7-9 combines with J gene TRBJ2-5, with TRBD1 matching over 8 bases. CDR1 SEHNR and CDR2 FQNEAQ come from the germline V gene (reference sequence). This CDR3 has 16 residues. V was pared by 4 bases and J by 4 bases, with 11 bases of the junction left unmatched. The CDR3 region has the DNA TGTGCCAGCAGCTCAAGGGGACAGGTTTTCGGAGAGACCCAGTACTTC. This gives the protein CASSSRGQVFGETQYF.

The chain recombines TRBV7-3 with TRBJ1-1; TRBD1 aligns across 9 bases. Germline-derived CDR1 and CDR2 are SGHTA and FQGTGA. The CDR3 is 16 residues long. The junction had 11 bases not matched to a gene; V was cut back by 1 base and J by 8 bases. The CDR3 sequence: CASSLNSRDRAREAFF. The CDR3 nucleotides are TGTGCCAGCAGCTTAAATTCCCGGGACAGGGCCAGGGAAGCTTTCTTT.

Turning to this clone: A single base separates this from a much larger clone, so it may be a read error. The chain recombines TRBV5-4 with TRBJ1-2, with 9 positions matching TRBD1. Germline trimming cut 1 base from V and 8 bases from J; bases unmatched to any gene: 3. Germline CDR1 SGHNT, CDR2 YYREEE (reference sequence). The CDR3 is made up of 13 amino acids. CDR3 nucleotides: TGTGCCAGCAGCTTGACAGGGGGCGAAGGCTACACCTTC. Translation gives CASSLTGGEGYTF.

V usage is TRBV30 and J usage is TRBJ2-1; weak D call: TRBD2 (6 bases). The germline V gene encodes CDR1 GTSNPN and CDR2 SVGIG (reference sequence). This CDR3 comprises 13 residues. V was pared by 5 bases and J by 5 bases, with 13 bases between. The CDR3 nucleotides are TGTGCCTGGTCAGCGGGCTACAACAATGAGCAGTTCTTC. Encoded protein: CAWSAGYNNEQFF.

The V and J genes are TRBV15 and TRBJ2-2; D call uncertain. Trimming removed 5 bases at V and 3 bases at J, with 16 bases between. CDR3 size: 16 residues. Germline CDR1 reads LNHNV; CDR2 reads YYDKDF (reference sequence). The chain's CDR3 is CATSPRPPRDTGELFF. CDR3 nucleotides: TGTGCCACCAGCCCCCGGCCGCCTCGGGACACCGGGGAGCTGTTTTTT.

The table lists this clone with a count of one. The chain has TRBV4-3 and TRBJ2-1, with 10 bases aligning to TRBD2. Per the germline V gene, CDR1 is LGHNA and CDR2 is YSLEER. V lost 0 bases and J lost 7; bases outside the gene matches: 12. CDR3 length: 18 residues. For the CDR3, the DNA is TGCGCCAGCAGCCAAGATCCGGGCTTAGCGGGGGGTCTTAATGAGCAGTTCTTC. This sequence encodes CASSQDPGLAGGLNEQFF.

The chain carries TRBV3-1 (or the pseudogene TRBV3-2) and TRBJ1-2; a weak D match, TRBD1 (6 bases). This CDR3 has 14 amino acids. The V gene lost 1 base and the J gene lost 4 bases, with 10 bases spanning the gap. Germline CDR1 LGHDT, CDR2 YNNKEL (reference sequence). The CDR3 loop is CASSQGQALYGYTF. The CDR3 region has the DNA TGTGCCAGCAGCCAAGGACAGGCCCTCTATGGCTACACCTTC.

CDR3 nucleotides: TGTGCCAGCAGCGTAGATGGTGGGACATCGAACACTGAAGCTTTCTTT. Encoded protein: CASSVDGGTSNTEAFF. The rearrangement joins TRBV9 to TRBJ1-1; D is possibly TRBD1 (6 bases). The CDR3 contains 16 residues. Germline CDR1 SGDLS, CDR2 YYNGEE. Trimming removed 0 bases from V and 1 base from J, with 13 bases in between.

This chain joins TRBV5-1 and TRBJ2-3, with 12 bases that match TRBD2. Germline V lookup: CDR1 SGHRS, CDR2 YFSETQ. The CDR3 length is 16 residues. V shed 7 bases, J shed 0 bases, and the junction held 6 bases outside the gene matches. The CDR3 region has the DNA TGCGCCAGCGAGGGGACTAGCGGGTCTAGCACAGATACGCAGTATTTT. Its protein product is CASEGTSGSSTDTQYF. Complete variable domain (other parts from reference TRBV5-1 and TRBJ2-3): KAGVTQTPRYLIKTRGQQVTLSCSPISGHRSVSWYQQTPGQGLQFLFEYFSETQRNKGNFPGRFSGRQFSNSRSEMNVSTLELGDSALYLCASEGTSGSSTDTQYFGPGTRLTVL.

This rearrangement joins TRBV5-4 to TRBJ1-1, with 7 bases matching TRBD1. In germline, CDR1 is SGHNT, CDR2 YYREEE (reference sequence). Losses at the gene ends were 4 bases for V and 0 bases for J; bases not matched to a gene: 6. The CDR3 totals 15 residues. The CDR3 protein is CASSPQTGLNTEAFF. DNA of the CDR3: TGTGCCAGCAGCCCACAGACAGGGTTGAACACTGAAGCTTTCTTT.

Here the CDR3 reads CASSPGTGGAKGAFF. The DNA of the CDR3 is TGTGCCAGCAGCCCCGGGACAGGGGGCGCGAAGGGAGCTTTCTTT. V gene TRBV6-4 combines with J gene TRBJ1-1; TRBD1 agrees at 12 bases. The CDR3 spans 15 residues. The germline gives CDR1 MRHNA, CDR2 SNTAGT. J was trimmed by 10 bases and V by 6 bases; bases with no gene match: 12.

This chain uses TRBV18 with TRBJ2-4; TRBD1 is a possible D gene (6 bases). This CDR3 comprises 19 residues. The V end lost 4 bases, the J end lost 0 bases, and 22 bases lay between the germline ends. CDR1 and CDR2 (germline): KGHSH, LQKENI. The CDR3 DNA reads as TGTGCCAGCTCACTTATCGGAAGGACAGTTCTCTTAGCCAAAAACATTCAGTACTTC. It translates to CASSLIGRTVLLAKNIQYF.

This chain uses TRBV19 with TRBJ2-7; TRBD1 matches at 10 bases. With V trimmed by 8 bases and J by 3 bases, 4 bases remained unmatched. This CDR3 region has 13 residues. Per the germline V gene, CDR1 is LNHDA and CDR2 is SQIVND (reference sequence). CDR3 sequence: CASGDRGSYEQYF. The CDR3 DNA reads as TGTGCCAGTGGGGACAGGGGAAGCTACGAGCAGTACTTC.

This clone was seen only once. The gene calls are TRBV12-3 or TRBV12-4 and TRBJ1-1; 8 bases line up with TRBD1. Trimming at V came to 5 bases and at J to 1 base, leaving 0 bases not matched to a gene. The CDR3 consists of 13 residues. Here the CDR3 DNA reads TGTGCCAGCAGTGGACAGGGGAACACTGAAGCTTTCTTT. Residues: CASSGQGNTEAFF.

V is TRBV2 and J is TRBJ2-5, with D possibly TRBD2 on 6 matching bases. Per the germline V gene, CDR1 is SNHLY and CDR2 is FYNNEI. This CDR3 is built from 14 residues. V dropped 4 bases and J dropped 1 base, with 10 bases sitting between them. The CDR3 region is CASSVQGGQETQYF. In nucleotides, the CDR3 is TGTGCCAGCAGTGTCCAGGGAGGCCAAGAGACCCAGTACTTC.

The rearrangement uses TRBV4-3 and TRBJ2-2; the match to TRBD2 covers 8 bases. This CDR3 comprises 16 residues. V lost 1 base to trimming and J lost 6 bases; unmatched junction nucleotides: 7. Germline V CDR1 and CDR2: LGHNA, YSLEER. CDR3 DNA sequence: TGCGCCAGCAGCCAAGGACTAGCGCTTTTTTCCGGGGAGCTGTTTTTT. Translated, it gives CASSQGLALFSGELFF.

This clone has a handful of counts. CDR3 nucleotide sequence: TGTGCCAGCTATAATACGGGCAGGGGGAGGTCTGGAAACACCATATATTTT. This translates into CASYNTGRGRSGNTIYF. The chain links TRBV28 to TRBJ1-3; 7 bases fit TRBD1. The V segment lost 8 bases and the J segment 1 base; nucleotides outside the gene matches: 14. Looked up from germline, CDR1 is MDHEN and CDR2 is SYDVKM. The CDR3 runs 17 residues.

The V call is TRBV7-2, the J call TRBJ1-6; TRBD1 matches 10 bases. The junction had 8 bases not matched to a gene; V was cut back by 5 bases and J by 7 bases. Germline CDR1 is SGHTA and CDR2 is FQGNSA. The CDR3 consists of 16 residues. CDR3: CASSPRPGQGNSPLHF. The CDR3 DNA follows: TGTGCCAGCAGCCCAAGGCCGGGACAGGGGAATTCACCCCTCCACTTT.

This chain links TRBV27 with TRBJ1-5; D perhaps matches TRBD1 (5 bases). V lost 1 base to trimming and J lost 1 base, with 14 bases between them. Germline V CDR1 and CDR2: MNHEY, SMNVEV (reference sequence). CDR3 size: 17 residues. CDR3 sequence reads: CASSLYPPGSSNQPQHF. As DNA, the CDR3 is TGTGCCAGCAGTTTATATCCCCCAGGGTCGAGCAATCAGCCCCAGCATTTT.

The V call is TRBV20-1, the J call TRBJ2-1; no clear D. CDR1 is DFQATT, CDR2 SNEGSKA, per germline (reference sequence). CDR3 length: 12 residues. Trimming stripped 3 bases from V and 10 bases from J, with 13 bases between. CDR3 sequence reads: CSASGSTREQFF. DNA of the CDR3: TGCAGTGCTAGTGGTTCAACCCGGGAGCAGTTCTTC.

As regards this clone: Within the sample, other DNA sequences also encode this same CDR3. The chain is built from TRBV7-2 and TRBJ1-2, with D tentatively TRBD1 (5 bases). This CDR3 has 13 residues. V was cut by 5 bases and J by 4 bases, with 11 bases left in between. CDR1 SGHTA and CDR2 FQGNSA come from the germline V gene. This CDR3 is CASSPGVGYGYTF. Written as DNA, the CDR3 is TGTGCCAGCAGCCCGGGGGTTGGCTATGGCTACACCTTC.

V gene TRBV2 combines with J gene TRBJ2-1; 11 positions agree with TRBD2. Trimming took 5 bases from V and 8 from J; bases not matched to a gene: 8. Per the germline V gene, CDR1 is SNHLY and CDR2 is FYNNEI. The length of the CDR3 is 15 residues. CDR3 coding DNA: TGTGCCAGCAGTTTACTAGCGGGGGCCGTCCATGAGCAGTTCTTC. Its protein product is CASSLLAGAVHEQFF.